These 13 T cell receptor beta chains were all obtained from the same sample, sequenced in a study of human T cells and chemical hapten exposure. MiXCR, run by TCRdb on the RACE reads, gives a single entry per CDR3 protein. The table shows roughly 100,000 distinct CDR3 sequences, with 11% occurring only once. Time point reported: patch test 1, 2 weeks after DPC sensitization. Treatment of the sample: therapeutic diphenylcyclopropenone sensitization with weekly scalp DPC. The material sequenced was whole blood, taken in connection with sensitization to the hapten diphenylcyclopropenone (DPC). Receptors originate from a middle-aged woman with alopecia areata. Some clones in this sample may be carry-over from other donors' samples.

In DNA form, the CDR3 reads TGTGCCAGCAGTGTCAATCTAGCCGGGGACACCATATATTTT. It specifies CASSVNLAGDTIYF. The rearrangement joins TRBV2 to TRBJ1-3; D is undetermined. Germline CDR1 is SNHLY and CDR2 is FYNNEI. The CDR3 is 14 amino acids. Between the trimmed V and J ends, which lost 4 bases and 8 bases, there was a span of 15 bases.

This clonotype was seen at least ten times. This sequence joins TRBV12-5 and TRBJ2-3, with 9 bases that match TRBD2. CDR1 and CDR2 (germline): LGHNT, FRNRAP. This CDR3 spans 14 amino acids. The V segment lost 4 bases and the J segment 4 bases; nucleotides outside the gene matches: 3. The DNA of the CDR3 is TGTGCTAGTGGTTGGACTAGCGCCCCAGATACGCAGTATTTT. Its translation: CASGWTSAPDTQYF.

As concerns this clonotype: At one end, the junction sequence differs from germline, possibly due to a read error. V gene TRBV28 combines with J gene TRBJ1-5, with D perhaps TRBD1 (6 bases). CDR1 and CDR2 from the germline V gene are MDHEN and SYDVKM. The CDR3 extends over 15 amino acids. The CDR3 here is CVSTPRGKSNQPQHF. CDR3 coding DNA: TGTGTCAGCACACCGAGGGGGAAAAGCAATCAGCCCCAGCATTTT.

This clonotype showed up many times. CDR3 sequence: CASSQEPQGSYNEQFF. For the CDR3, the DNA is TGCGCCAGCAGCCAAGAGCCCCAGGGTTCCTACAATGAGCAGTTCTTC. This chain joins TRBV4-1 and TRBJ2-1, with D perhaps TRBD1 (5 bases). Germline CDR1 and CDR2: MGHRA and YSYEKL. The CDR3 is 16 amino acids. V lost 0 bases and J lost 1, with 10 bases in between.

CDR3 protein: CSPFLGTGVQETQYF. The CDR3 DNA reads as TGCAGTCCTTTCCTGGGGACAGGGGTTCAAGAGACCCAGTACTTC. The chain combines TRBV20-1 with TRBJ2-5, with 10 bases matching TRBD1. Trimming cost V 8 bases and J 2 bases; bases outside gene matches: 11. This CDR3 spans 15 amino acids. The germline V gene has CDR1 DFQATT and CDR2 SNEGSKA (reference sequence).

CDR3 protein: CASSVGRQGRIGELFF. CDR3 nucleotides: TGTGCCAGCAGCGTAGGGCGGCAGGGAAGAATCGGGGAGCTGTTTTTT. The rearrangement links TRBV9 to TRBJ2-2, with D perhaps matching TRBD1 (5 bases). The CDR3 contains 16 residues. With 0 bases removed from V and 7 bases from J, the gap between germline ends came to 16 bases. Germline loops: CDR1 SGDLS, CDR2 YYNGEE.

This clonotype was detected ten times or more. The rearrangement links TRBV27 to TRBJ2-4; D uncertain. CDR3 length: 13 residues. Germline V gene data show CDR1 as MNHEY and CDR2 as SMNVEV (reference sequence). Trimming took off 4 bases at V and 2 bases at J, with 6 bases between the two ends. The CDR3 sequence: CASSSQPKNIQYF. CDR3 sequence (DNA): TGTGCCAGCAGTTCTCAACCCAAAAACATTCAGTACTTC.

The table lists this clonotype with a few counts. The rearrangement joins TRBV27 to TRBJ2-3; TRBD2 aligns across 16 bases. Germline trimming cut 5 bases from V and 0 bases from J; bases unmatched to any gene: 8. The CDR3 length is 19 residues. The germline V gene has CDR1 MNHEY and CDR2 SMNVEV (reference sequence). The chain's CDR3 is CASSLQGLAGGYSTDTQYF. The CDR3 DNA is TGTGCCAGCAGTCTCCAGGGACTAGCGGGAGGGTACAGCACAGATACGCAGTATTTT.

This clonotype was picked up a small number of times. The J gene is TRBJ1-5, the V gene TRBV9, with D unresolved. The V end lost 0 bases, the J end lost 8 bases, and 12 bases lay between the germline ends. The germline CDR1 and CDR2 sequences are SGDLS and YYNGEE. CDR3 length equals 14 residues. CDR3 sequence (DNA): TGTGCCAGCAGCGTAGCCCCATCGAGCGAGCCCCAGCATTTT. Amino acids: CASSVAPSSEPQHF. The full variable domain, with the rest looked up from reference TRBV9 and TRBJ1-5, is DSGVTQTPKHLITATGQRVTLRCSPRSGDLSVYWYQQSLDQGLQFLIQYYNGEERAKGNILERFSAQQFPDLHSELNLSSLELGDSALYFCASSVAPSSEPQHFGDGTRLSIL.

The table lists this clonotype with many counts. J is TRBJ2-3 and V is TRBV6-4; possibly TRBD2 for D (6 bases). This CDR3 spans 16 amino acids. CDR1 MRHNA and CDR2 SNTAGT come from the germline V gene. Trimming left V 4 bases short and J 0 bases short, with 14 bases between. The CDR3 region has the DNA TGTGCCAGCAGTGGTGAGGCGGGGAGAAGCACAGATACGCAGTATTTT. Translation: CASSGEAGRSTDTQYF.

There are many counts of this clonotype. This chain joins TRBV6-2 or TRBV6-3 and TRBJ2-1, with 16 bases fitting TRBD2. This CDR3 is 18 amino acids long. V trimming: 4 bases; J trimming: 4 bases; junction bases outside the gene matches: 7. Germline CDR1 is MNHEY and CDR2 is SVGEGT. DNA of the CDR3: TGTGCCAGCAGTTCCCCAGGGACTAGCGGGAGGGCATACAATGAGCAGTTCTTC. It encodes CASSSPGTSGRAYNEQFF.

This clonotype was picked up a small number of times. The CDR3 DNA follows: TGTGCCATCAGTGAGCGGGGGCCCAACACTGAAGCTTTCTTT. Its protein product is CAISERGPNTEAFF. The gene calls are TRBV10-3 and TRBJ1-1; D may be TRBD1 (6 bases). The CDR3 consists of 14 residues. Trimming cost V 2 bases and J 2 bases, with 9 bases left between them. The germline CDR1 and CDR2 sequences are ENHRY and SYGVKD.

This clonotype was picked up a small number of times. This chain's CDR3 is CASSTLLTEAFF. DNA of the CDR3: TGTGCCAGCAGCACGTTGCTCACTGAAGCTTTCTTT. The chain uses TRBV12-3 or TRBV12-4 and TRBJ1-1; no clear D. This CDR3 has 12 residues. Trimming left V 6 bases short and J 4 bases short, with 9 bases between.